Given below is one T cell receptor (beta chain) in context. What it binds is not known. The material for each subset, its genomic DNA, was split evenly across several immunoSEQ plates. TCRdb's table, derived via immunoSEQ multiplex PCR, lists solely in-frame clones and lacks some. The sample has some 470,000 clones; about three quarters are singletons. These data originate in a study of shared clonotypes between healthy human individuals. Study-level points and caveats: Clonotype sharing among donors likely depends on sequencing depth.

V trimming: 2 bases; J trimming: 6 bases; junction bases outside the gene matches: 7. The CDR3 consists of 13 residues. CDR1 is GTSNPN and CDR2 is SVGIG in the germline V gene (reference sequence). This TCR derives from a woman aged 40 to 55 in good health. Some clones in this sample may be carry-over from other donors' samples. The chain couples TRBV30 to TRBJ2-7, with 7 bases matching TRBD1. Material for sequencing was PBMCs. As DNA, the CDR3 is TGTGCCTGGAGTCATTACAGGGGCAGCGAGCAGTACTTC. Translation gives CAWSHYRGSEQYF.